This TCR beta chain derives from a study of blood T cell repertoires in COVID-19. Study overall: Whether acute or convalescent, the COVID-19 samples came from the United States, Italy and Spain. The analysed material was cDNA or gDNA that came from T cells, B-cell-depleted T cells, or PBMCs.

Trimming stripped 4 bases from V and 6 bases from J, with 13 bases between. CDR1 is SQVTM, CDR2 ANQGSEA, per germline. The CDR3 is made up of 13 amino acids. Original handling: Amplification from reference gene primers served as the basis for estimated nucleated cell counts. Repertoires were generated with immunoSEQ multiplex PCR, while TCRdb's copy carries only in-frame clones and drops some. V and J calls and clone size are given by that table; D and trimming were obtained from the DNA. The sample lists around 95,000 clones, just under 80% occurring once. The chain has TRBV29-1 and TRBJ1-3; possibly TRBD1 for D (6 bases). Material for sequencing was peripheral blood. The origin of this receptor is a woman between 65 and 79 years old with acute or convalescent COVID-19. The CDR3, as DNA: TGCAGCGTTGCACAGGGAGACCTAAACACCATATATTTT. This encodes CSVAQGDLNTIYF.